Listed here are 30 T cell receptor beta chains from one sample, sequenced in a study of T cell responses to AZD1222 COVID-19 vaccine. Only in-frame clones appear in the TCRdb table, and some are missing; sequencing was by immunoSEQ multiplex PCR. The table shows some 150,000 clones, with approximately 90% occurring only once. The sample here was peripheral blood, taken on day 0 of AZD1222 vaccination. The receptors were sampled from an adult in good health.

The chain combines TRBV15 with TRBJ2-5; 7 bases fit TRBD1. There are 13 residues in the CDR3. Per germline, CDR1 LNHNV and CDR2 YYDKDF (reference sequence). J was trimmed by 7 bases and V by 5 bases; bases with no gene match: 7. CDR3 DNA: TGTGCCACCAGCGGGCAGGGGGTTGGGACCCAGTACTTC. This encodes CATSGQGVGTQYF.

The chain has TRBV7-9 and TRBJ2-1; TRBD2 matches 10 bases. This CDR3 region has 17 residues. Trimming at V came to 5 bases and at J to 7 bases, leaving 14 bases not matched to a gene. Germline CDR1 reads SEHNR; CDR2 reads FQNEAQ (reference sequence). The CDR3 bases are TGTGCCAGCAGCGTCAATATAGCCCAGCGGGGGGGAAATGAGCAGTTCTTC. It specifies CASSVNIAQRGGNEQFF.

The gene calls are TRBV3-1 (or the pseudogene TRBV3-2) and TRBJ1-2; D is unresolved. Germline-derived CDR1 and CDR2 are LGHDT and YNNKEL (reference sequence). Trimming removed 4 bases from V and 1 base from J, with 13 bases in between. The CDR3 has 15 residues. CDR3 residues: CASSRRRESNYGYTF. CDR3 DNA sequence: TGTGCCAGCAGCCGCAGACGGGAGAGTAACTATGGCTACACCTTC.

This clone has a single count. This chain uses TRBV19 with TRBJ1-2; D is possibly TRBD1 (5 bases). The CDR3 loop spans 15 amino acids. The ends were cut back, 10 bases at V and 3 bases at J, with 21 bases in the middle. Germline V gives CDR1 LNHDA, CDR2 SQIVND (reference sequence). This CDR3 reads CATSAMGLPDYGYTF. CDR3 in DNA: TGTGCCACTTCCGCTATGGGGCTCCCTGACTATGGCTACACCTTC.

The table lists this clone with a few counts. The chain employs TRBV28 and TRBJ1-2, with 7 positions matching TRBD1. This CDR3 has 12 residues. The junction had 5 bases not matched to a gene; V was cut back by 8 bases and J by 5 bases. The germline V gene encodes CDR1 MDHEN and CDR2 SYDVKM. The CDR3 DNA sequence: TGTGCCAGCCGACAGGGAGGGTATGGCTACACCTTC. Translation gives CASRQGGYGYTF.

The CDR3 reads CASSRDRGGDPEAFF. The CDR3 region has the DNA TGTGCCAGCAGCCGGGACAGGGGCGGGGATCCTGAAGCTTTCTTT. This chain links TRBV6-5 with TRBJ1-1, with TRBD1 identical over 10 bases. CDR1 and CDR2 (germline): MNHEY, SVGAGI. This CDR3 region has 15 residues. The ends lost 6 bases at V and 6 bases at J; junction bases unmatched: 10.

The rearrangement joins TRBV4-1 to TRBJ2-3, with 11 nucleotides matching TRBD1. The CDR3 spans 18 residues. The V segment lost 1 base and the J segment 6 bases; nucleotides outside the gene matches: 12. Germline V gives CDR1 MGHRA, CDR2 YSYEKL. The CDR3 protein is CASSQVGRRTGGRDTQYF. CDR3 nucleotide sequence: TGCGCCAGCAGCCAAGTAGGGCGAAGGACAGGGGGCCGGGATACGCAGTATTTT.

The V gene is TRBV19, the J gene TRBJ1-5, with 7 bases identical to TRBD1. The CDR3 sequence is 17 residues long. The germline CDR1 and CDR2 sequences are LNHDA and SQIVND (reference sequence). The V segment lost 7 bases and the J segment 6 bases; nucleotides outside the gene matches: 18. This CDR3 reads CASTSRTGNLRGQPQHF. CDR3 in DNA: TGTGCCAGTACCTCGAGGACAGGCAATTTGCGGGGTCAGCCCCAGCATTTT.

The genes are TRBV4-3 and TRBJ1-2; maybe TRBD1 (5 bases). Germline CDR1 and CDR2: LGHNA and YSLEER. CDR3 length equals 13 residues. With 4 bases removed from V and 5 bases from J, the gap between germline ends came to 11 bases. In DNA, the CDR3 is TGCGCCAGCAGCCCCGGGGACTTGTATGGCTACACCTTC. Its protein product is CASSPGDLYGYTF.

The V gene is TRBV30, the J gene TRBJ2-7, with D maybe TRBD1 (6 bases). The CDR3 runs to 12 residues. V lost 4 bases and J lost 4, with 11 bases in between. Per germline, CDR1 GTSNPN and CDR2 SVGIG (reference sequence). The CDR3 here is CAWNRDQYEQYF. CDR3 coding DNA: TGTGCCTGGAACAGGGATCAATACGAGCAGTACTTC.

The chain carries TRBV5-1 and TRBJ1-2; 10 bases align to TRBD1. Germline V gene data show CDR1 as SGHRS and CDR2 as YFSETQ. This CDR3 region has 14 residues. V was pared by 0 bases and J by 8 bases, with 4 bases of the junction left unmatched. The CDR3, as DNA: TGCGCCAGCAGCTTGGGACAGGGGGCTGAAGGCTACACCTTC. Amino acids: CASSLGQGAEGYTF.

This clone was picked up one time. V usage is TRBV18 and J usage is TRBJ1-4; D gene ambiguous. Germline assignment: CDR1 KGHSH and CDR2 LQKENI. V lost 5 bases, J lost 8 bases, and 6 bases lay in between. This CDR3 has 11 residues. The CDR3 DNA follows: TGTGCCAGCTCAGAAGGGGAAAAACTGTTTTTT. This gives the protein CASSEGEKLFF.

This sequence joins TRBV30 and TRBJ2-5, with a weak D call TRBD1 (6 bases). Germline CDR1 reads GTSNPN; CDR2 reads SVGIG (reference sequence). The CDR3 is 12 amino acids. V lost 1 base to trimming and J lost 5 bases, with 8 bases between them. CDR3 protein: CAWSEQGETQYF. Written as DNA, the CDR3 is TGTGCCTGGAGTGAGCAGGGGGAGACCCAGTACTTC.

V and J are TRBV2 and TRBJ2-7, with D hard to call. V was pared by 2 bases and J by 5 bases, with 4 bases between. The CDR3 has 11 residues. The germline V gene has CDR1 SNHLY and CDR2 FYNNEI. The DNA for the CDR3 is TGTGCCAGCAGTGAATGGGACGAGCAGTACTTC. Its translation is CASSEWDEQYF.

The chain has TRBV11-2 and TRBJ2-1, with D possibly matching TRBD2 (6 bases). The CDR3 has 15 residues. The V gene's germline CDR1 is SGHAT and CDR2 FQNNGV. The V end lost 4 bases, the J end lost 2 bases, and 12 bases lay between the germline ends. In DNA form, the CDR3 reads TGTGCCAGCAGCTCCTTCGGGGGACCCTACAATGAGCAGTTCTTC. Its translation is CASSSFGGPYNEQFF.

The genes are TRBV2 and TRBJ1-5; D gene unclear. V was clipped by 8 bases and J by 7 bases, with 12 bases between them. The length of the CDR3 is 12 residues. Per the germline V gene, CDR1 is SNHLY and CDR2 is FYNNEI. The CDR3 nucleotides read TGTGCCAGCGGAGGAGACGACCAGCCCCAGCATTTT. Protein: CASGGDDQPQHF.

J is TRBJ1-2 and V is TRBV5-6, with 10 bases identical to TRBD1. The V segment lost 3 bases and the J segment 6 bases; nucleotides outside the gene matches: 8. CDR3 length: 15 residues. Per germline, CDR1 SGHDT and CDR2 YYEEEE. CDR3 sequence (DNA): TGTGCCAGCAGCTCTCAAATGACAGGGGGCCATGGCTACACCTTC. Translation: CASSSQMTGGHGYTF.

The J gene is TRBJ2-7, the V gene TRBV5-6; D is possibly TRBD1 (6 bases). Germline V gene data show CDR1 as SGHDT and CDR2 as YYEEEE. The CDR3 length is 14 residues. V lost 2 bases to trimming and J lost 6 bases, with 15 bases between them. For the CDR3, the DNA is TGTGCCAGCAGCTTAGACCAGGGGCCGGGCGAGCAGTACTTC. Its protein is CASSLDQGPGEQYF.

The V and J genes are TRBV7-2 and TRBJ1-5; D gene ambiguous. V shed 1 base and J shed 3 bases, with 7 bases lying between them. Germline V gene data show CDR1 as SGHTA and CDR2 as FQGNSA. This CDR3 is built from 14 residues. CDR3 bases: TGTGCCAGCAGCTTAGGGGCGATCAATCAGCCCCAGCATTTT. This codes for CASSLGAINQPQHF.

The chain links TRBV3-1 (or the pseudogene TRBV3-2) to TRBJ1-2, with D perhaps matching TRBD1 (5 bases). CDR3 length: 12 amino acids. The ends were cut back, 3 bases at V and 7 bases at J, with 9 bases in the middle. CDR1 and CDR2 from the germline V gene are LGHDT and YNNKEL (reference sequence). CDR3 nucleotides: TGTGCCAGCAGCCAGGGGGGGATTGGCTACACCTTC. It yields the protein CASSQGGIGYTF.

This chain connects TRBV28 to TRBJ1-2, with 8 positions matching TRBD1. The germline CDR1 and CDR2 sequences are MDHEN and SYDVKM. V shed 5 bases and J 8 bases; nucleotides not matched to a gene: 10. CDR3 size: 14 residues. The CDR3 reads CASSPLDRGRGYTF. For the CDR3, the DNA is TGTGCCAGCAGTCCCCTCGACAGGGGAAGAGGCTACACCTTC.

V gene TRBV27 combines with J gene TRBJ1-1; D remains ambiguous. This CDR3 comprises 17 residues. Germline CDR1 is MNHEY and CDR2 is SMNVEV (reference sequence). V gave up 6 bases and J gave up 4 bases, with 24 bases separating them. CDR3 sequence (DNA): TGTGCCAGCAGCCCCGGTAGTTGGCTACCTCTGGGCACTGAAGCTTTCTTT. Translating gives CASSPGSWLPLGTEAFF.

The CDR3 reads CASSPGLAGLEQYF. In DNA, the CDR3 is TGTGCCAGCAGTCCGGGACTAGCGGGGCTGGAGCAGTATTTT. The genes are TRBV6-5 and TRBJ2-3, with 13 bases that match TRBD2. Germline V gives CDR1 MNHEY, CDR2 SVGAGI. The V and J ends lost 5 bases and 11 bases, in that order; junction bases with no gene match: 7. This CDR3 region has 14 residues.

CDR3 in DNA: TGCGCCAGCAGCTTGGATTTTGAAAAACTGTTTTTT. It is translated as CASSLDFEKLFF. The chain combines TRBV5-1 with TRBJ1-4; unclear D gene. The CDR3 has 12 residues. The germline gives CDR1 SGHRS, CDR2 YFSETQ. Trimming took off 0 bases at V and 7 bases at J, with 4 bases between the two ends.

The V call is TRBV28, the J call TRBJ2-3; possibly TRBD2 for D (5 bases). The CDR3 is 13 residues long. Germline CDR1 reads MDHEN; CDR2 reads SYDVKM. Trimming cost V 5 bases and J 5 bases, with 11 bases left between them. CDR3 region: CASSPYSGDTQYF. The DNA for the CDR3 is TGTGCCAGCAGTCCGTACAGCGGAGATACGCAGTATTTT.

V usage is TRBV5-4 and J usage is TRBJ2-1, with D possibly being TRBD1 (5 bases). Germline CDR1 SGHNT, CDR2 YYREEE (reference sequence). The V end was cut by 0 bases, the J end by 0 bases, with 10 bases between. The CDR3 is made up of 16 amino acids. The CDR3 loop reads CASSLGGPSSYNEQFF. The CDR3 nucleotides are TGTGCCAGCAGCTTGGGGGGCCCAAGCTCCTACAATGAGCAGTTCTTC.

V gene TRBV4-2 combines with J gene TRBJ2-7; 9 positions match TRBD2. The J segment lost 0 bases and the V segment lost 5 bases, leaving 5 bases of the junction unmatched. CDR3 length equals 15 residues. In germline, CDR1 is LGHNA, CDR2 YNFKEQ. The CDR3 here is CASSSQRGASYEQYF. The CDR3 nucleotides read TGTGCCAGCAGCTCACAGCGGGGGGCCTCCTACGAGCAGTACTTC.

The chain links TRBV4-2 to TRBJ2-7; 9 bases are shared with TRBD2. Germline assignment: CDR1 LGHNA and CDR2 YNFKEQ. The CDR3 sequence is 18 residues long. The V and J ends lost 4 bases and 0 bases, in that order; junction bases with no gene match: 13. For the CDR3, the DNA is TGTGCCAGCAGCCGAGGCCTAGGCGCGGGGGGGAGCTCCTACGAGCAGTACTTC. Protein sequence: CASSRGLGAGGSSYEQYF.

CDR3 protein: CATSDYAGPSTDTQYF. CDR3 in DNA: TGTGCCACCAGTGATTACGCAGGGCCTAGCACAGATACGCAGTATTTT. The rearrangement links TRBV24-1 to TRBJ2-3; tentative D call: TRBD1 (5 bases). The CDR3 extends over 16 amino acids. The germline CDR1 and CDR2 sequences are KGHDR and SFDVKD. V was trimmed by 2 bases and J by 0 bases, leaving 11 bases between them.

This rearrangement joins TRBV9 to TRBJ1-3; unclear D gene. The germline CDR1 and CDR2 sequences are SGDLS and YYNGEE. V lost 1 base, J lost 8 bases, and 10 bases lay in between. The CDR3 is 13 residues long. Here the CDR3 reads CASSVRTLDTIYF. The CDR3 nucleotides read TGTGCCAGCAGCGTACGTACATTGGACACCATATATTTT.